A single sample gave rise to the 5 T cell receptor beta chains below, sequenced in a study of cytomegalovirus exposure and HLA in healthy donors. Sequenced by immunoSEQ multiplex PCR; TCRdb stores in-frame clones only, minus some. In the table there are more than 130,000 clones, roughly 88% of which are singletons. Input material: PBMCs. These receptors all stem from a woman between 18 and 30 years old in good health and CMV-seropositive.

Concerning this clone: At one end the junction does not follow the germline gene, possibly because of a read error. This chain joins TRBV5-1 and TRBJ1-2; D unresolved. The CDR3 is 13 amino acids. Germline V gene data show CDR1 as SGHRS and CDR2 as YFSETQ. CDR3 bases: TGCGCCAGCAGCTTTCTGGCCAGCGGACTCTTGTCCTTC. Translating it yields CASSFLASGLLSF.

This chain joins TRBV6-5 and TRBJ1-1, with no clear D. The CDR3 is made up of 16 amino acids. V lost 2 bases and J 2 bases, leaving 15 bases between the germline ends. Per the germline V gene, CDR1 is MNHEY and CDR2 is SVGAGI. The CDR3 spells CASSYGGFMGNTEAFF. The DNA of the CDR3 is TGTGCCAGCAGTTACGGAGGGTTCATGGGAAACACTGAAGCTTTCTTT.

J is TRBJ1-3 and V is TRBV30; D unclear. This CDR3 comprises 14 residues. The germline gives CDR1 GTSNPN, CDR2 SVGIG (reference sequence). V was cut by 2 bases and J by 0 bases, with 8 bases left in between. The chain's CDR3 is CAWSISGSGNTIYF. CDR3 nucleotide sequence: TGTGCCTGGAGTATTTCGGGCTCTGGAAACACCATATATTTT.

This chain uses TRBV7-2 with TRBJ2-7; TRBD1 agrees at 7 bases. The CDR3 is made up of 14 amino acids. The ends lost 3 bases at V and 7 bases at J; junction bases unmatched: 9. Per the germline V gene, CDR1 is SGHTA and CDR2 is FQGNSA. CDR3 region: CASSFTTRTGEQYF. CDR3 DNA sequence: TGTGCCAGCAGCTTTACTACCCGGACAGGAGAGCAGTACTTC.

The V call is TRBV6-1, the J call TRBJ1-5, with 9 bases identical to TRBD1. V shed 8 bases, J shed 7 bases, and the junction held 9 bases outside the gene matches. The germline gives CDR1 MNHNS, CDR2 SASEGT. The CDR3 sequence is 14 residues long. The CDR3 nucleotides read TGTGCCAGCTCGTCACAGGGGGCGAACCAGCCCCAGCATTTT. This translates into CASSSQGANQPQHF.